Listed here are 17 T cell receptor beta chains from one sample, sequenced in a study of T cell changes during pregnancy in multiple sclerosis. Libraries were prepared by immunoSEQ multiplex PCR; TCRdb keeps only in-frame clonotypes and omits some of them. This table holds some 25,000 clones, roughly 91% found once. Sequences were derived from CD4+ T cells from peripheral blood mononuclear cells, sampled in the first trimester of pregnancy. The source of these receptors is a female donor in good health, enrolled as a control in a pregnancy study.

The chain has TRBV27 and TRBJ2-2; D may be TRBD1 (5 bases). CDR3 size: 16 residues. With 8 bases removed from V and 0 bases from J, the gap between germline ends came to 16 bases. CDR1 is MNHEY and CDR2 is SMNVEV in the germline V gene (reference sequence). The CDR3 nucleotides are TGTGCCAGCCGACAGCTGGGGCAGCCGAACACCGGGGAGCTGTTTTTT. Translating it yields CASRQLGQPNTGELFF.

This clone was recorded only once. This rearrangement joins TRBV7-3 to TRBJ2-7; D unresolved. In germline, CDR1 is SGHTA, CDR2 FQGTGA. Trimming took off 5 bases at V and 5 bases at J, with 10 bases between the two ends. This CDR3 has 12 residues. CDR3 sequence reads: CASSPRKNEQYF. CDR3 DNA: TGTGCCAGCAGCCCGAGAAAGAACGAGCAGTACTTC.

This sequence joins TRBV5-6 and TRBJ1-3, with D tentatively TRBD1 (5 bases). V was trimmed by 4 bases and J by 0 bases, leaving 14 bases between them. The CDR3 contains 16 residues. The germline V gene encodes CDR1 SGHDT and CDR2 YYEEEE. In DNA, the CDR3 is TGTGCCAGCAGCAAGGGGTGGAGGGCCTCTGGAAACACCATATATTTT. Protein product: CASSKGWRASGNTIYF.

CDR3 sequence: CASSFASVNEQFF. The CDR3 DNA sequence: TGTGCCAGCAGCTTCGCTAGCGTAAATGAGCAGTTCTTC. The rearrangement links TRBV7-3 to TRBJ2-1; D may be TRBD2 (6 bases). CDR3 length: 13 residues. V lost 3 bases, J lost 7 bases, and 10 bases lay in between. Germline CDR1 is SGHTA and CDR2 is FQGTGA.

The rearrangement links TRBV21-1 to TRBJ2-1; the table's D call TRBD2 went unverified against the DNA. TRBV21-1 is described as a pseudogene. The CDR3 is 16 residues long. CDR3 in amino acids: CASIQSLARERDEQFF. The CDR3 coding sequence is TGTGCCAGTATTCAATCACTAGCGAGAGAACGCGATGAGCAGTTCTTC.

The CDR3 here is CASSVEQGYEQYF. The CDR3 nucleotides are TGTGCCAGCAGTGTAGAGCAGGGCTACGAGCAGTACTTC. The chain combines TRBV6-4 with TRBJ2-7; possible D gene TRBD1, 5 bases. The CDR3 runs to 13 residues. Between the trimmed V and J ends, which lost 4 bases and 3 bases, there was a span of 10 bases. Germline CDR1 reads MRHNA; CDR2 reads SNTAGT.

The chain employs TRBV29-1 and TRBJ1-1; D is possibly TRBD1 (5 bases). This CDR3 spans 13 amino acids. Germline V gives CDR1 SQVTM, CDR2 ANQGSEA. V gave up 4 bases and J gave up 4 bases, with 13 bases separating them. CDR3 amino acids: CSVGQGMGTEAFF. The CDR3 DNA is TGCAGCGTTGGGCAGGGTATGGGCACTGAAGCTTTCTTT.

The chain joins TRBV7-2 to TRBJ1-5; TRBD1 matches 8 bases. The CDR3 spans 14 residues. Germline V CDR1 and CDR2: SGHTA, FQGNSA. V was pared by 5 bases and J by 2 bases, with 2 bases of the junction left unmatched. CDR3 amino acids: CASSATGGNQPQHF. CDR3 nucleotide sequence: TGTGCCAGCAGCGCGACAGGGGGCAATCAGCCCCAGCATTTT.

By its share, this clone is medium-sized. Different DNA sequences within this sample yield the same CDR3. V is TRBV19 and J is TRBJ1-2, with TRBD1 matching over 9 bases. J was trimmed by 4 bases and V by 7 bases; bases with no gene match: 7. Germline V lookup: CDR1 LNHDA, CDR2 SQIVND (reference sequence). The CDR3 contains 14 residues. CDR3 in amino acids: CASNPGQGTYGYTF. Here the CDR3 DNA reads TGTGCCAGTAATCCGGGACAGGGTACCTATGGCTACACCTTC.

In this sample, this clone turned up a few times. The rearrangement joins TRBV5-4 to TRBJ1-4, with 9 positions matching TRBD1. The CDR3 contains 16 residues. V gave up 4 bases and J gave up 1 base; unmatched junction bases: 5. Germline values: CDR1 SGHNT, CDR2 YYREEE (reference sequence). The CDR3 sequence is CASSPGTGRTNEKLFF. CDR3 nucleotides: TGTGCCAGCAGCCCCGGGACAGGGAGAACTAATGAAAAACTGTTTTTT.

This chain links TRBV6-1 with TRBJ1-6; D gene uncertain. Germline V gives CDR1 MNHNS, CDR2 SASEGT. The V gene lost 1 base and the J gene lost 2 bases, with 3 bases spanning the gap. This CDR3 is built from 14 residues. The CDR3 region is CASSEGPYNSPLHF. In nucleotides, the CDR3 is TGTGCCAGCAGTGAAGGGCCCTATAATTCACCCCTCCACTTT.

The chain combines TRBV25-1 with TRBJ1-1, with TRBD1 matching over 8 bases. J was trimmed by 4 bases and V by 2 bases; bases with no gene match: 6. The CDR3 length is 15 residues. The germline V gene has CDR1 MGHDK and CDR2 SYGVNS. CDR3 bases: TGTGCCAGCAGTGAACAGGGGGCGAGGGTCACTGAAGCTTTCTTT. It specifies CASSEQGARVTEAFF.

This sequence joins TRBV10-3 and TRBJ2-3; 8 nucleotides match TRBD2. The germline gives CDR1 ENHRY, CDR2 SYGVKD. The V gene end was trimmed by 0 bases and the J gene end by 0 bases; junction bases not matched to a gene: 8. The CDR3 loop spans 18 amino acids. The CDR3 nucleotides are TGTGCCATCAGTGAGTCCATACTAGCGGATACTAGCACAGATACGCAGTATTTT. Protein product: CAISESILADTSTDTQYF.

V gene TRBV10-1 combines with J gene TRBJ2-1; no definite D call. The germline gives CDR1 WNHNN, CDR2 SYGVQD (reference sequence). This CDR3 spans 13 amino acids. Trimming removed 0 bases from V and 5 bases from J, with 5 bases in between. The CDR3 coding sequence is TGCGCCAGCAGTGAGTCGAGGAACAATGAGCAGTTCTTC. This encodes CASSESRNNEQFF.

The chain combines TRBV27 with TRBJ1-1; D unclear. The CDR3 length is 14 residues. The ends were cut back, 3 bases at V and 1 base at J, with 9 bases in the middle. CDR1 is MNHEY, CDR2 SMNVEV, per germline (reference sequence). Here the CDR3 reads CASSFGLPNTEAFF. The CDR3 coding sequence is TGTGCCAGCAGTTTTGGGCTCCCGAACACTGAAGCTTTCTTT.

V is TRBV2 and J is TRBJ1-4; no firm D call. Per the germline V gene, CDR1 is SNHLY and CDR2 is FYNNEI. The CDR3 contains 15 residues. V shed 0 bases and J shed 3 bases, with 8 bases lying between them. In nucleotides, the CDR3 is TGTGCCAGCAGTGAAGCGAGAGGGTCTAATGAAAAACTGTTTTTT. Its protein is CASSEARGSNEKLFF.

The chain links TRBV27 to TRBJ1-1, with D possibly matching TRBD1 (6 bases). Trimming took 3 bases from V and 4 from J, leaving 9 bases between them. The germline V gene encodes CDR1 MNHEY and CDR2 SMNVEV (reference sequence). The CDR3 covers 13 residues. DNA of the CDR3: TGTGCCAGCAGTTTTCGGACAGCCACTGAAGCTTTCTTT. It specifies CASSFRTATEAFF.